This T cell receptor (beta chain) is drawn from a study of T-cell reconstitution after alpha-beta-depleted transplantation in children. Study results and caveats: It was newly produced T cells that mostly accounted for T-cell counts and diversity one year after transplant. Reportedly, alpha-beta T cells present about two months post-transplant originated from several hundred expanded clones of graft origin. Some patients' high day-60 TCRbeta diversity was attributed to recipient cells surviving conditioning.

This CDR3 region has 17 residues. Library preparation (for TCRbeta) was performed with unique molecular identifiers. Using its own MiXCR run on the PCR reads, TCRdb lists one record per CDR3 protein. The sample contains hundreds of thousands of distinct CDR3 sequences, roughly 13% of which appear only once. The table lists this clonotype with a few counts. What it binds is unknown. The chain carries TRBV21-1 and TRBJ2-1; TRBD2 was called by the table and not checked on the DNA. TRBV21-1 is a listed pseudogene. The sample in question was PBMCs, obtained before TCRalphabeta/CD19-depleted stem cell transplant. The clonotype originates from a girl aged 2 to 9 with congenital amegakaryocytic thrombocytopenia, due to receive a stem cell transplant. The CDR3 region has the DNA TGTGCCAGCAGCAGTCTTCTAGCGGGAGACTCCTACAATGAGCAGTTCTTC. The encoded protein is CASSSLLAGDSYNEQFF.